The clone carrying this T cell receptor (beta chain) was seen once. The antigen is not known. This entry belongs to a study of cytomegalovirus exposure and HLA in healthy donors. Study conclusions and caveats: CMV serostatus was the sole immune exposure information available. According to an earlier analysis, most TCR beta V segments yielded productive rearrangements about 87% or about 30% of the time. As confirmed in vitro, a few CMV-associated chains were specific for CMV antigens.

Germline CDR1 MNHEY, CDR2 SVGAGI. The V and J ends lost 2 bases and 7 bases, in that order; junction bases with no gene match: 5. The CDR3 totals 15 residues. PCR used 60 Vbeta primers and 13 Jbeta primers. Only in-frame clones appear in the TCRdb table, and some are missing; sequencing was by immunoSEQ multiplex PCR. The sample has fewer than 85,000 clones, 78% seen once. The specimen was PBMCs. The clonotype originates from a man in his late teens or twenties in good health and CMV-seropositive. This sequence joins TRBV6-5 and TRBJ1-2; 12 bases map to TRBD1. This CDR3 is CASSYGTGGAVGYTF. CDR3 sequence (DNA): TGTGCCAGCAGTTACGGGACAGGGGGCGCGGTTGGCTACACCTTC.